This T cell receptor beta chain was observed in a study of early T cells in non-severe SARS-CoV-2 infection (dated by TCRdb to the early 2020s). The study in broad terms: Bulk RNA from unsorted whole blood was used for TCR sequencing, so alpha and beta chains could not be paired.

Set within a cohort of healthcare workers in London, UK, this nested case-control study involved weekly PCR testing of nasopharyngeal swabs along with blood sampling. Healthcare workers were recruited between 23 and 31 March 2020, during the week of the UK lockdown, and were followed weekly for up to roughly 15 weeks. A remark on this clonotype: What antigen it recognizes has not been identified. Nothing much larger sits one base from this clone, and base qualities are not available.

Between the V and J ends, shortened by 5 bases and 2 bases respectively, the junction contains 19 bases. Looking up the germline V gene yields CDR1 SGHVS and CDR2 FNYEAQ. Taken from cysteine to phenylalanine, the CDR3 has 16 residues. Only the CDR3 DNA is retained, 48 bases long and in frame from the first base. Paper-wide results and their limitations: VDJdb matching was skewed toward anti-spike CD8 responses, so virus-specific expansions were likely underestimated and private and CD4 specificities were missed.

The library was generated by 5' RACE. Sequencing was carried out with a NextSeq 500. In the TCR library protocol, unique molecular identifiers were attached to individual cDNA molecules to correct for PCR bias and sequencing error. Sequencing covered both TCR alpha and beta chains, and within each sample the abundances of alpha and beta sequences were tightly co-correlated. Concerning the study's data processing: Decombinator V4 was used to perform V gene, J gene and CDR3 annotation of TCR sequences. TCRs were defined as expanded if a significant change between any two time points was detected under a Poisson model with p below 0.0001. Abundances of TCRs were expressed as counts per million after normalisation to the total number of TCRs sequenced in each sample. TRAV1-2 paired with TRAJ12, TRAJ20 or TRAJ33 defined MAIT TCRs, while TRAV10 paired with TRAJ18 defined iNKT TCRs. VDJdb, accessed 1 November 2021, was searched for CMV, EBV and SARS-CoV-2 annotated TCRs, excluding TCRs annotated for multiple antigens. TCRdb trimmed the raw reads at Q25, called clones with MiXCR and kept productive beta chains. Here each entry gathers all rows of one CDR3 protein and keeps the most common genes and DNA. TCRdb's processing, not the authors' own work, is the source of the V and J calls. The sample data list roughly 57,000 distinct CDR3 sequences, and less than 15% of these were observed just once. The biggest ten clones account for roughly 9.3% of the sample.

The chain uses TRBV7-6 and TRBJ2-7; D gene: possibly TRBD2, on 6 matching bases. This clonotype was sampled from an adult who was a healthcare worker with PCR-confirmed SARS-CoV-2 infection or an uninfected control (not recorded which). The specimen was whole blood, collected at baseline. The sequenced DNA: TGTGCCAGCAGCCCGAGGCGCGGGACGTTCCCCTACGAGCAGTACTTC. It specifies CASSPRRGTFPYEQYF.